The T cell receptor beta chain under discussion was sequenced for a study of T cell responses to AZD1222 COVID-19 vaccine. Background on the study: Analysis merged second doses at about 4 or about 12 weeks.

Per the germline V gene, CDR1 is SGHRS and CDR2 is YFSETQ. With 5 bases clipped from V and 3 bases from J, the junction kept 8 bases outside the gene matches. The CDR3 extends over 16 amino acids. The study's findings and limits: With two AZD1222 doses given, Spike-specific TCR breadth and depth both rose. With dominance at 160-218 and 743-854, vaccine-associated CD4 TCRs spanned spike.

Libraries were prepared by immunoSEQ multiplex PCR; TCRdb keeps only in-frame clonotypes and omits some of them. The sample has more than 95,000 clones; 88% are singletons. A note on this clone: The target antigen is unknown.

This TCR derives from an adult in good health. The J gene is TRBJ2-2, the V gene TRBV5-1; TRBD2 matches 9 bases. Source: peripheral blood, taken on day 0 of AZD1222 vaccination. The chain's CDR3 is CASRAPSGTYTGELFF. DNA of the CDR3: TGCGCCAGCAGGGCGCCTAGCGGGACCTACACCGGGGAGCTGTTTTTT.